The 25 T cell receptor beta chains listed next were all sequenced from one sample in a study of radiotherapy plus CTLA-4 blockade in lung cancer. Profiled with immunoSEQ multiplex PCR; TCRdb holds only in-frame clones, not every one. The sample lists around 110,000 clones, 70% to 85% seen once, with 3.3% in the top ten. The sample consisted of peripheral blood, taken from a patient treated with radiotherapy plus ipilimumab. The receptors were sampled from a human donor with non-small cell lung cancer that progressed on radiotherapy plus ipilimumab. Some clones in this sample may be carry-over from other donors' samples.

The chain has TRBV6-5 and TRBJ2-3; 10 positions agree with TRBD2. The V and J ends lost 6 bases and 4 bases, in that order; junction bases with no gene match: 7. The CDR3 is 15 amino acids. From germline, CDR1 is MNHEY and CDR2 SVGAGI. CDR3 amino acids: CASRRLSGGADTQYF. In DNA, the CDR3 is TGTGCCAGCAGACGCCTAAGCGGGGGGGCAGATACGCAGTATTTT.

J is TRBJ2-4 and V is TRBV10-3, with D possibly TRBD2 on 6 matching bases. V gave up 6 bases and J gave up 5 bases, with 14 bases separating them. The CDR3 consists of 14 residues. The germline CDR1 and CDR2 sequences are ENHRY and SYGVKD. This CDR3 reads CAISPAGSENIQYF. CDR3 in DNA: TGTGCCATCAGCCCGGCGGGGTCTGAAAACATTCAGTACTTC.

The chain has TRBV4-1 and TRBJ2-3; D could derive from TRBD1 or TRBD2 (6 bases each). The germline gives CDR1 MGHRA, CDR2 YSYEKL. There are 16 residues in the CDR3. Trimming removed 0 bases from V and 4 bases from J, with 14 bases in between. CDR3 sequence: CASSQEIGGGSDTQYF. Here the CDR3 DNA reads TGCGCCAGCAGCCAAGAGATCGGGGGCGGCTCAGATACGCAGTATTTT.

The chain combines TRBV10-3 with TRBJ2-3; 13 bases are a match to TRBD2. The CDR3 covers 16 residues. The J segment lost 4 bases and the V segment lost 5 bases, leaving 6 bases of the junction unmatched. In germline, CDR1 is ENHRY, CDR2 SYGVKD. The CDR3 spells CAISQLAGGPADTQYF. DNA for the CDR3: TGTGCCATCAGTCAACTAGCGGGGGGGCCCGCAGATACGCAGTATTTT.

The chain carries TRBV9 and TRBJ1-6; a weak D match, TRBD1 (5 bases). This CDR3 spans 14 amino acids. Germline V gives CDR1 SGDLS, CDR2 YYNGEE. Trimming stripped 2 bases from V and 6 bases from J, with 9 bases between. The CDR3 sequence: CASSVQGANSPLHF. As DNA, the CDR3 is TGTGCCAGCAGCGTTCAGGGAGCTAATTCACCCCTCCACTTT. The whole variable domain, filled in from reference TRBV9 and TRBJ1-6, reads DSGVTQTPKHLITATGQRVTLRCSPRSGDLSVYWYQQSLDQGLQFLIQYYNGEERAKGNILERFSAQQFPDLHSELNLSSLELGDSALYFCASSVQGANSPLHFGNGTRLTVT.

This chain uses TRBV27 with TRBJ2-7, with 12 bases fitting TRBD1. This CDR3 contains 18 residues. V lost 5 bases to trimming and J lost 5 bases; unmatched junction nucleotides: 16. Looked up from germline, CDR1 is MNHEY and CDR2 is SMNVEV (reference sequence). The CDR3 reads CASSPLPFPGQGAHEQYF. Written as DNA, the CDR3 is TGTGCCAGCAGTCCTCTACCCTTTCCGGGACAGGGGGCCCACGAGCAGTACTTC.

V gene TRBV25-1 combines with J gene TRBJ2-7; D gene uncertain. The V end lost 2 bases, the J end lost 0 bases, and 5 bases lay between the germline ends. Germline CDR1 is MGHDK and CDR2 is SYGVNS. This CDR3 contains 13 residues. The CDR3 nucleotides are TGTGCCAGCAGTGAAACAGCCTCCTACGAGCAGTACTTC. Translation gives CASSETASYEQYF.

The chain uses TRBV28 and TRBJ1-2; D might be TRBD1 (5 bases). Between the trimmed V and J ends, which lost 3 bases and 4 bases, there was a span of 12 bases. The CDR3 length is 14 residues. Germline V gene lookup returns CDR1 MDHEN and CDR2 SYDVKM. CDR3 nucleotides: TGTGCCAGCAGTTTGGCTGGGGGTGGCTATGGCTACACCTTC. This encodes CASSLAGGGYGYTF.

This clone was observed a handful of times. The chain couples TRBV4-1 to TRBJ1-2; 7 bases agree with TRBD1. The junction had 7 bases not matched to a gene; V was cut back by 2 bases and J by 4 bases. Germline V lookup: CDR1 MGHRA, CDR2 YSYEKL. The CDR3 is made up of 15 amino acids. This chain's CDR3 is CASSQLRTGGYGYTF. The CDR3 DNA is TGCGCCAGCAGCCAACTTAGGACAGGAGGCTATGGCTACACCTTC.

The rearrangement uses TRBV7-2 and TRBJ2-5; 11 bases align to TRBD2. CDR1 and CDR2 from the germline V gene are SGHTA and FQGNSA. The CDR3 covers 15 residues. Germline trimming cut 5 bases from V and 5 bases from J; bases unmatched to any gene: 7. This CDR3 is CASSVSGGDGETQYF. The DNA for the CDR3 is TGTGCCAGCAGCGTTAGCGGGGGGGACGGGGAGACCCAGTACTTC.

This clone occurred once. This chain connects TRBV2 to TRBJ2-3, with TRBD1 as a possible D gene (6 bases). Germline CDR1 is SNHLY and CDR2 is FYNNEI. V lost 6 bases to trimming and J lost 3 bases, with 13 bases between them. The CDR3 contains 14 residues. The CDR3 spells CASRDRTRTDTQYF. Here the CDR3 DNA reads TGTGCCAGCAGGGACAGAACAAGAACAGATACGCAGTATTTT.

The rearrangement uses TRBV7-2 and TRBJ1-6; TRBD1 agrees at 8 bases. Per the germline V gene, CDR1 is SGHTA and CDR2 is FQGNSA. Unmatched junction bases numbered 5, after V lost 3 bases and J lost 7 bases. The CDR3 contains 15 residues. CDR3 region: CASSFGQGWNSPLHF. As DNA, the CDR3 is TGTGCCAGCAGCTTTGGACAGGGTTGGAATTCACCCCTCCACTTT.

The genes are TRBV5-1 and TRBJ2-1; D not resolved. Per germline, CDR1 SGHRS and CDR2 YFSETQ. V was clipped by 0 bases and J by 5 bases, with 9 bases between them. The CDR3 consists of 14 residues. This CDR3 is CASSLDNLNNEQFF. CDR3 DNA: TGCGCCAGCAGCTTGGACAACTTGAACAATGAGCAGTTCTTC.

This clone was seen only a few times. The gene calls are TRBV7-9 and TRBJ2-7, with unresolved D. Germline V gives CDR1 SEHNR, CDR2 FQNEAQ (reference sequence). Trimming pared 3 bases from V and 1 base from J, leaving 10 bases between. The CDR3 totals 14 residues. The CDR3 loop is CASSFSGGSYEQYF. For the CDR3, the DNA is TGTGCCAGCAGCTTCTCGGGTGGTTCCTACGAGCAGTACTTC.

This chain connects TRBV27 to TRBJ2-1, with 11 bases that match TRBD1. V lost 5 bases to trimming and J lost 8 bases; unmatched junction nucleotides: 8. This CDR3 has 15 residues. CDR1 MNHEY and CDR2 SMNVEV come from the germline V gene (reference sequence). CDR3 DNA sequence: TGTGCCAGCAGTATAGGACAGGGGGCAAGGGATGAGCAGTTCTTC. Encoded protein: CASSIGQGARDEQFF.

This rearrangement joins TRBV2 to TRBJ2-7; D is perhaps TRBD2 (6 bases). V lost 6 bases to trimming and J lost 0 bases, with 18 bases between them. The CDR3 has 16 amino acids. In germline, CDR1 is SNHLY, CDR2 FYNNEI. The CDR3 loop is CASRPPGLLPSYEQYF. For the CDR3, the DNA is TGTGCCAGCAGGCCCCCGGGACTTCTCCCCTCCTACGAGCAGTACTTC.

CDR3 region: CASSLEANTEAFF. The CDR3 coding sequence is TGCGCCAGCAGCTTGGAAGCAAACACTGAAGCTTTCTTT. The V and J genes are TRBV5-1 and TRBJ1-1; D is ambiguous. The CDR3 runs 13 residues. Germline V gene data show CDR1 as SGHRS and CDR2 as YFSETQ. The V and J ends lost 0 bases and 2 bases respectively, with 5 bases between them.

This sequence joins TRBV11-2 and TRBJ1-4; D is possibly TRBD1 (5 bases). Germline CDR1 reads SGHAT; CDR2 reads FQNNGV. V was shortened by 5 bases and J by 1 base, with 11 bases between the two germline ends. The CDR3 runs to 15 residues. The CDR3 here is CASSIGTGTNEKLFF. As DNA, the CDR3 is TGTGCCAGCAGCATAGGGACGGGAACTAATGAAAAACTGTTTTTT.

In the case of this clone: A read error may account for a junction end that differs from germline. The chain joins TRBV7-9 to TRBJ1-1; TRBD1 matches at 10 bases. Per the germline V gene, CDR1 is SEHNR and CDR2 is FQNEAQ (reference sequence). The length of the CDR3 is 14 residues. The CDR3 is CASSEQAGTGVSLF. The CDR3 DNA sequence: TGTGCCAGCAGCGAGCAGGCAGGGACAGGGGTCTCCCTCTTT.

V usage is TRBV30 and J usage is TRBJ1-4, with D uncertain. The CDR3 length is 13 residues. With 7 bases removed from V and 4 bases from J, the gap between germline ends came to 13 bases. Germline V gives CDR1 GTSNPN, CDR2 SVGIG (reference sequence). CDR3 loop: CAFRATYNEKLFF. The CDR3 region has the DNA TGTGCCTTCCGGGCCACATATAATGAAAAACTGTTTTTT.

The V call is TRBV7-6, the J call TRBJ1-1; maybe TRBD1 (5 bases). V was cut by 1 base and J by 10 bases, with 28 bases left in between. Germline CDR1 SGHVS, CDR2 FNYEAQ. CDR3 size: 18 residues. This CDR3 is CASSLDQTGGLSARIAFF. DNA for the CDR3: TGTGCCAGCAGCTTAGATCAAACCGGGGGACTCTCTGCGCGTATAGCTTTCTTT.

V gene TRBV4-3 combines with J gene TRBJ2-3; D is possibly TRBD1 (6 bases). The CDR3 contains 16 residues. V shed 1 base and J shed 6 bases, with 17 bases lying between them. Germline V gene lookup returns CDR1 LGHNA and CDR2 YSLEER. As DNA, the CDR3 is TGCGCCAGCAGCCAAGGATTACCAGGGGTTCAGGATACGCAGTATTTT. It codes for CASSQGLPGVQDTQYF.

The chain links TRBV2 to TRBJ1-4; D remains ambiguous. Germline CDR1 and CDR2: SNHLY and FYNNEI. V gave up 1 base and J gave up 7 bases, with 16 bases separating them. The CDR3 consists of 16 residues. CDR3 sequence reads: CASSEGGTGEGEKLFF. In DNA, the CDR3 is TGTGCCAGCAGTGAAGGGGGAACCGGTGAAGGTGAAAAACTGTTTTTT.

This clone was found once. In nucleotides, the CDR3 is TGTGCCAGCAGCTTCCCCAGGGGATTCAATGAGCAGTTCTTC. Translating gives CASSFPRGFNEQFF. The chain is built from TRBV5-6 and TRBJ2-1, with a weak D call TRBD1 (6 bases). CDR3 length: 14 residues. Germline loops: CDR1 SGHDT, CDR2 YYEEEE. V was shortened by 2 bases and J by 6 bases, with 12 bases between the two germline ends.

The rearrangement joins TRBV11-2 to TRBJ1-6, with TRBD1 matching over 9 bases. With 5 bases clipped from V and 7 bases from J, the junction kept 6 bases outside the gene matches. The CDR3 is made up of 15 amino acids. Germline CDR1 is SGHAT and CDR2 is FQNNGV. CDR3 in DNA: TGTGCCAGCAGCCCCCTAGACAGGGGGAATTCACCCCTCCACTTT. Protein product: CASSPLDRGNSPLHF.